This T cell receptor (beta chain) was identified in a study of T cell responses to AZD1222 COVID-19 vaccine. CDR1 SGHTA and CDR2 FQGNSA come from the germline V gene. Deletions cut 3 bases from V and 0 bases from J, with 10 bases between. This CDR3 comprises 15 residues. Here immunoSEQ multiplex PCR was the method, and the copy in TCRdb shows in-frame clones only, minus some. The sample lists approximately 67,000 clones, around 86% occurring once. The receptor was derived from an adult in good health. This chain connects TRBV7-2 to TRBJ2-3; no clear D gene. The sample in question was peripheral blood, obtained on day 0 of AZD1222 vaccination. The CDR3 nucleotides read TGTGCCAGCAGCTTCCTCGAATTCAGCACAGATACGCAGTATTTT. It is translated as CASSFLEFSTDTQYF.